Listed below are T cell receptor beta chains from one sample, sequenced in a study of T-cell reconstitution after alpha-beta-depleted transplantation in children. TCRdb fed the PCR reads into MiXCR, producing one record per CDR3 protein. The data show 200,000 to 250,000 distinct CDR3 sequences, around 9.9% seen once. The starting material was PBMCs, obtained before TCRalphabeta/CD19-depleted stem cell transplant. These receptors were collected from a child less than two years old with acute myeloid leukemia, due to receive a stem cell transplant. The CDR3 runs from the conserved cysteine through the conserved F or W. Each record gives: V gene, D gene, CDR3 length, J gene, clone size, CDR3 protein, CDR3 DNA. A D gene is named only where the DNA matches it firmly. A row's size may be missing; if present it is once, few, many or a size class.

V gene: TRBV7-6; D gene: -; CDR3 length: 16; J gene: TRBJ2-2; clone size: -; CDR3 protein: CVSSLAQRAMAGELFF; CDR3 DNA: TGTGTCAGCAGCTTAGCTCAGCGCGCCATGGCCGGGGAGCTGTTTTTT
V gene: TRBV11-2; D gene: -; CDR3 length: 14; J gene: TRBJ2-5; clone size: many; CDR3 protein: CASSPGSVQETQYF; CDR3 DNA: TGTGCCAGCAGCCCCGGGTCTGTTCAAGAGACCCAGTACTTC
V gene: TRBV29-1; D gene: -; CDR3 length: 11; J gene: TRBJ2-7; clone size: many; CDR3 protein: CSVVSVYEQYF; CDR3 DNA: TGCAGCGTTGTCTCCGTTTACGAGCAGTACTTC
V gene: TRBV5-1; D gene: TRBD1; CDR3 length: 15; J gene: TRBJ1-2; clone size: many; CDR3 protein: CASSRTGGESYGYTF; CDR3 DNA: TGCGCCAGCAGCCGGACAGGGGGCGAGAGCTATGGCTACACCTTC
V gene: TRBV10-3; D gene: -; CDR3 length: 12; J gene: TRBJ2-4; clone size: -; CDR3 protein: CAIAQGVGIQYF; CDR3 DNA: TGTGCCATCGCCCAAGGAGTTGGCATTCAGTACTTC
V gene: TRBV6-1; D gene: -; CDR3 length: 14; J gene: TRBJ2-7; clone size: many; CDR3 protein: CASSKETGSYEQYF; CDR3 DNA: TGTGCCAGCAGTAAAGAGACAGGATCCTACGAGCAGTACTTC
V gene: TRBV6-2/TRBV6-3; D gene: TRBD1; CDR3 length: 16; J gene: TRBJ2-5; clone size: many; CDR3 protein: CASSYPRDRYQETQYF; CDR3 DNA: TGTGCCAGCAGTTACCCGCGGGACAGGTATCAAGAGACCCAGTACTTC
V gene: TRBV18; D gene: -; CDR3 length: 16; J gene: TRBJ1-5; clone size: -; CDR3 protein: CASSPGAGILGQPQHF; CDR3 DNA: TGTGCCAGCTCACCAGGGGCAGGAATCCTTGGCCAGCCCCAGCATTTT
V gene: TRBV6-1; D gene: -; CDR3 length: 16; J gene: TRBJ1-5; clone size: many; CDR3 protein: CASGSYRFYSNQPQHF; CDR3 DNA: TGTGCCAGCGGATCATACAGATTCTATAGCAATCAGCCCCAGCATTTT
V gene: TRBV11-2; D gene: -; CDR3 length: 16; J gene: TRBJ2-1; clone size: many; CDR3 protein: CASSLRGHRSYNEQFF; CDR3 DNA: TGTGCCAGCAGCTTACGAGGTCATCGCTCCTACAATGAGCAGTTCTTC
V gene: TRBV18; D gene: -; CDR3 length: 16; J gene: TRBJ2-6; clone size: many; CDR3 protein: CASSPPSRSGANVLTF; CDR3 DNA: TGTGCCAGCTCACCACCTTCCCGATCTGGGGCCAACGTCCTGACTTTC
V gene: TRBV28; D gene: -; CDR3 length: 12; J gene: TRBJ2-1; clone size: many; CDR3 protein: CATGGDYNEQFF; CDR3 DNA: TGTGCCACAGGAGGAGATTACAATGAGCAGTTCTTC
V gene: TRBV4-1; D gene: TRBD2; CDR3 length: 16; J gene: TRBJ2-1; clone size: many; CDR3 protein: CASSQVFGLAGGYEFF; CDR3 DNA: TGCGCCAGCAGCCAAGTCTTTGGACTAGCGGGAGGGTATGAGTTCTTC
V gene: TRBV5-1; D gene: -; CDR3 length: 15; J gene: TRBJ1-1; clone size: many; CDR3 protein: CASSLSAGANTEAFF; CDR3 DNA: TGCGCCAGCAGCTTGTCCGCGGGGGCCAACACTGAAGCTTTCTTT
V gene: TRBV20-1; D gene: -; CDR3 length: 16; J gene: TRBJ2-1; clone size: few; CDR3 protein: CSARDELGGSYNEQFF; CDR3 DNA: TGCAGTGCTAGAGATGAGTTAGGGGGGTCCTACAATGAGCAGTTCTTC
V gene: TRBV28; D gene: -; CDR3 length: 15; J gene: TRBJ2-7; clone size: many; CDR3 protein: CASSPADWSSYEQYF; CDR3 DNA: TGTGCCAGCAGCCCTGCTGACTGGAGCTCCTACGAGCAGTACTTC
V gene: TRBV20-1; D gene: -; CDR3 length: 12; J gene: TRBJ1-5; clone size: many; CDR3 protein: CSASSSNQPQHF; CDR3 DNA: TGCAGTGCTAGCAGTAGCAATCAGCCCCAGCATTTT
V gene: TRBV21-1; D gene: -; CDR3 length: 13; J gene: TRBJ1-2; clone size: many; CDR3 protein: CASSKGILRGYTF; CDR3 DNA: TGTGCCAGCAGCAAAGGCATCTTGCGAGGCTACACCTTC
V gene: TRBV7-9; D gene: -; CDR3 length: 15; J gene: TRBJ2-1; clone size: many; CDR3 protein: CASSLRSGSYNEQFF; CDR3 DNA: TGTGCCAGCAGCTTACGAAGCGGCTCCTACAATGAGCAGTTCTTC
V gene: TRBV29-1; D gene: -; CDR3 length: 13; J gene: TRBJ1-1; clone size: many; CDR3 protein: CSVERHPNTEAFF; CDR3 DNA: TGCAGCGTTGAACGGCACCCGAACACTGAAGCTTTCTTT
V gene: TRBV25-1; D gene: -; CDR3 length: 18; J gene: TRBJ2-3; clone size: -; CDR3 protein: CASSEPTGFGNRTDTQYF; CDR3 DNA: TGTGCCAGCAGTGAACCAACAGGGTTTGGGAATCGCACAGATACGCAGTATTTT
V gene: TRBV5-6; D gene: -; CDR3 length: 16; J gene: TRBJ1-6; clone size: many; CDR3 protein: CASSFRGGTYNSPLHF; CDR3 DNA: TGTGCCAGCAGCTTTCGAGGGGGTACCTATAATTCACCCCTCCACTTT
V gene: TRBV12-3/TRBV12-4; D gene: TRBD1; CDR3 length: 15; J gene: TRBJ1-4; clone size: many; CDR3 protein: CASSSPGQGDEKLFF; CDR3 DNA: TGTGCCAGCAGTTCCCCGGGACAGGGAGATGAAAAACTGTTTTTT
V gene: TRBV7-9; D gene: TRBD2; CDR3 length: 11; J gene: TRBJ2-1; clone size: many; CDR3 protein: CASSPGLWQFF; CDR3 DNA: TGTGCCAGCAGCCCGGGACTATGGCAGTTCTTC
V gene: TRBV14; D gene: TRBD2; CDR3 length: 15; J gene: TRBJ2-7; clone size: -; CDR3 protein: CASSQEGGNSYEQYF; CDR3 DNA: TGTGCCAGCAGCCAAGAGGGGGGGAATTCCTACGAGCAGTACTTC
V gene: TRBV6-1; D gene: -; CDR3 length: 17; J gene: TRBJ1-2; clone size: many; CDR3 protein: CASRPFSPTGRVYGYTF; CDR3 DNA: TGTGCCAGCAGACCCTTTTCACCTACAGGAAGGGTCTATGGCTACACCTTC
V gene: TRBV29-1; D gene: -; CDR3 length: 18; J gene: TRBJ2-6; clone size: -; CDR3 protein: CSVRLIAHDGSGANVLTF; CDR3 DNA: TGCAGCGTCCGACTGATAGCACACGACGGCTCTGGGGCCAACGTCCTGACTTTC
V gene: TRBV7-2; D gene: TRBD1; CDR3 length: 15; J gene: TRBJ1-1; clone size: many; CDR3 protein: CASSLVGTAGGEAFF; CDR3 DNA: TGTGCCAGCAGCTTAGTCGGGACAGCTGGAGGTGAAGCTTTCTTT
V gene: TRBV6-5; D gene: -; CDR3 length: 12; J gene: TRBJ1-1; clone size: -; CDR3 protein: CASREENTEAFF; CDR3 DNA: TGTGCCAGCCGGGAGGAGAACACTGAAGCTTTCTTT
V gene: TRBV28; D gene: -; CDR3 length: 14; J gene: TRBJ1-5; clone size: -; CDR3 protein: CASSSAQGGQPQHF; CDR3 DNA: TGTGCCAGCAGTTCGGCGCAGGGAGGTCAGCCCCAACATTTT
V gene: TRBV2; D gene: -; CDR3 length: 15; J gene: TRBJ1-2; clone size: many; CDR3 protein: CASSGLQGVFYGYTF; CDR3 DNA: TGTGCCAGCAGTGGCCTTCAAGGGGTTTTTTATGGCTACACCTTC
V gene: TRBV6-5; D gene: -; CDR3 length: 15; J gene: TRBJ2-1; clone size: many; CDR3 protein: CASIRDPTVWNEQFF; CDR3 DNA: TGTGCCAGCATACGGGACCCGACCGTTTGGAATGAGCAGTTCTTC
V gene: TRBV6-5; D gene: TRBD2; CDR3 length: 16; J gene: TRBJ2-1; clone size: many; CDR3 protein: CASSYSLSGSPNEQFF; CDR3 DNA: TGTGCCAGCAGTTACTCCCTTAGCGGGAGCCCCAATGAGCAGTTCTTC
V gene: TRBV7-2; D gene: TRBD2; CDR3 length: 15; J gene: TRBJ2-1; clone size: many; CDR3 protein: CASSLALAVNNEQFF; CDR3 DNA: TGTGCCAGCAGCTTAGCACTAGCGGTCAACAATGAGCAGTTCTTC
V gene: TRBV14; D gene: -; CDR3 length: 15; J gene: TRBJ2-4; clone size: -; CDR3 protein: CASSQGLTGWDIQYF; CDR3 DNA: TGTGCCAGCAGCCAAGGTTTAACAGGGTGGGACATTCAGTACTTC
V gene: TRBV9; D gene: TRBD2; CDR3 length: 14; J gene: TRBJ2-5; clone size: -; CDR3 protein: CASSVSGGAETQYF; CDR3 DNA: TGTGCCAGCAGCGTAAGCGGGGGGGCAGAGACCCAGTACTTC
V gene: TRBV28; D gene: -; CDR3 length: 14; J gene: TRBJ2-7; clone size: many; CDR3 protein: CATKKREGSYEQYF; CDR3 DNA: TGTGCCACCAAAAAAAGAGAGGGATCCTACGAGCAGTACTTC
V gene: TRBV12-3/TRBV12-4; D gene: -; CDR3 length: 14; J gene: TRBJ1-6; clone size: many; CDR3 protein: CASSVDRFHSPLHF; CDR3 DNA: TGTGCCAGCAGTGTTGACAGGTTCCATTCACCCCTCCACTTT
V gene: TRBV20-1; D gene: -; CDR3 length: 14; J gene: TRBJ1-2; clone size: many; CDR3 protein: CSAREVTASYGYTF; CDR3 DNA: TGCAGTGCTAGAGAGGTAACCGCCTCCTATGGCTACACCTTC
V gene: TRBV7-9; D gene: -; CDR3 length: 15; J gene: TRBJ2-3; clone size: many; CDR3 protein: CASSHRGPSTDTQYF; CDR3 DNA: TGTGCCAGCAGCCATCGGGGGCCTAGCACAGATACGCAGTATTTT
V gene: TRBV10-3; D gene: -; CDR3 length: 14; J gene: TRBJ2-3; clone size: many; CDR3 protein: CAISAGDGTDTQYF; CDR3 DNA: TGTGCCATCAGTGCAGGGGATGGCACAGATACGCAGTATTTT
V gene: TRBV7-9; D gene: -; CDR3 length: 17; J gene: TRBJ1-4; clone size: few; CDR3 protein: CASSLYGLRSAYEKLFF; CDR3 DNA: TGTGCCAGCAGCTTATATGGTCTCCGGTCGGCCTACGAAAAACTGTTTTTT
V gene: TRBV6-1; D gene: -; CDR3 length: 14; J gene: TRBJ1-4; clone size: many; CDR3 protein: CASSTTGGREKLFF; CDR3 DNA: TGTGCCAGCAGTACCACCGGGGGACGGGAAAAACTGTTTTTT
V gene: TRBV12-3/TRBV12-4; D gene: -; CDR3 length: 15; J gene: TRBJ2-3; clone size: few; CDR3 protein: CASSISGGRADTQYF; CDR3 DNA: TGTGCCAGCTCGATATCCGGGGGCCGGGCAGATACGCAGTATTTT
V gene: TRBV28; D gene: -; CDR3 length: 12; J gene: TRBJ1-1; clone size: many; CDR3 protein: CASSDQEPEAFF; CDR3 DNA: TGTGCCAGCAGTGACCAAGAACCTGAAGCTTTCTTT
V gene: TRBV12-3/TRBV12-4; D gene: -; CDR3 length: 14; J gene: TRBJ2-3; clone size: many; CDR3 protein: CASSFSQLADTQYF; CDR3 DNA: TGTGCCAGCAGTTTCAGTCAGCTGGCAGATACGCAGTATTTT
V gene: TRBV19; D gene: TRBD1; CDR3 length: 15; J gene: TRBJ2-2; clone size: many; CDR3 protein: CASSTGGARTGELFF; CDR3 DNA: TGTGCCAGTAGTACAGGGGGCGCAAGGACCGGGGAGCTGTTTTTT
V gene: TRBV2; D gene: -; CDR3 length: 11; J gene: TRBJ2-5; clone size: many; CDR3 protein: CASSDRETQYF; CDR3 DNA: TGTGCCAGCAGTGATAGGGAGACCCAGTACTTC
V gene: TRBV20-1; D gene: -; CDR3 length: 13; J gene: TRBJ2-7; clone size: many; CDR3 protein: CSASETTLSEQYF; CDR3 DNA: TGCAGTGCTAGCGAGACTACTCTGAGCGAGCAGTACTTC
V gene: TRBV10-3; D gene: -; CDR3 length: 13; J gene: TRBJ1-5; clone size: many; CDR3 protein: CAISRDINQPQHF; CDR3 DNA: TGTGCCATCAGCAGGGACATCAATCAGCCCCAGCATTTT
V gene: TRBV7-2; D gene: TRBD2; CDR3 length: 16; J gene: TRBJ2-7; clone size: many; CDR3 protein: CASSLLSGRASYEQYF; CDR3 DNA: TGTGCCAGCAGCTTACTTTCCGGGAGGGCCTCCTACGAGCAGTACTTC
V gene: TRBV5-1; D gene: -; CDR3 length: 15; J gene: TRBJ1-1; clone size: -; CDR3 protein: CASSLNGAYDTEAFF; CDR3 DNA: TGCGCCAGCAGCTTGAACGGGGCTTACGACACTGAAGCTTTCTTT
V gene: TRBV18; D gene: -; CDR3 length: 13; J gene: TRBJ2-1; clone size: many; CDR3 protein: CASSRSLAGEQFF; CDR3 DNA: TGTGCCAGCTCACGTTCTCTAGCAGGGGAGCAGTTCTTC
V gene: TRBV5-1; D gene: TRBD2; CDR3 length: 15; J gene: TRBJ2-4; clone size: many; CDR3 protein: CASSLEGGRANIQYF; CDR3 DNA: TGCGCCAGCAGCTTGGAGGGCGGGAGGGCGAACATTCAGTACTTC